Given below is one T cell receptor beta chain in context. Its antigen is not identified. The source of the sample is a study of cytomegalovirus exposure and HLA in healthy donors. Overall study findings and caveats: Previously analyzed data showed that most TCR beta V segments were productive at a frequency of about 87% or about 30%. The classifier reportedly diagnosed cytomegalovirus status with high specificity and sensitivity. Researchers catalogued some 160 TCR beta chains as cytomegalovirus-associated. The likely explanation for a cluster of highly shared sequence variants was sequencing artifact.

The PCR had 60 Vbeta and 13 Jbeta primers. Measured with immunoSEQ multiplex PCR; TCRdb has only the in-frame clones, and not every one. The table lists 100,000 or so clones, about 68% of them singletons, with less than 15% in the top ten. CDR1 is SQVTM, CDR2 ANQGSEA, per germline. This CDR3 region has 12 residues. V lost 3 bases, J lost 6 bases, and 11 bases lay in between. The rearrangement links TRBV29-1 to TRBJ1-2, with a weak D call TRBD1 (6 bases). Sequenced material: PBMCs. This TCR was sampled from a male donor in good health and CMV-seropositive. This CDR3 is CSVDSAGDGYTF. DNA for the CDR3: TGCAGCGTTGACTCGGCAGGGGATGGCTACACCTTC.